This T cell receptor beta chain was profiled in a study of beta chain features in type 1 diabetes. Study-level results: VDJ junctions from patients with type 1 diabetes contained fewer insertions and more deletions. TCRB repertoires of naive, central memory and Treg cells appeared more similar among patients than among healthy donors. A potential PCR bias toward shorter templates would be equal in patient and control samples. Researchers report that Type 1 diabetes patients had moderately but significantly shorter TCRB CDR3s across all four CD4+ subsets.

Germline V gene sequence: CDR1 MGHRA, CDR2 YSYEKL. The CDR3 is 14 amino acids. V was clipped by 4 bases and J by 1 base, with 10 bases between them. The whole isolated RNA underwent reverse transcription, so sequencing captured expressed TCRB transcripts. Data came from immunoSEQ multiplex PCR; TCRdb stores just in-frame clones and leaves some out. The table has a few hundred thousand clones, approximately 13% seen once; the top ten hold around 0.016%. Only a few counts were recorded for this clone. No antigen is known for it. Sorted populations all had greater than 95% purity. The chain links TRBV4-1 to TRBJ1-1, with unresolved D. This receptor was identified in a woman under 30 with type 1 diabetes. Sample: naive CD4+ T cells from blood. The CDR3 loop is CASSPEEGNTEAFF. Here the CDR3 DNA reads TGCGCCAGCAGCCCAGAGGAGGGGAACACTGAAGCTTTCTTT.